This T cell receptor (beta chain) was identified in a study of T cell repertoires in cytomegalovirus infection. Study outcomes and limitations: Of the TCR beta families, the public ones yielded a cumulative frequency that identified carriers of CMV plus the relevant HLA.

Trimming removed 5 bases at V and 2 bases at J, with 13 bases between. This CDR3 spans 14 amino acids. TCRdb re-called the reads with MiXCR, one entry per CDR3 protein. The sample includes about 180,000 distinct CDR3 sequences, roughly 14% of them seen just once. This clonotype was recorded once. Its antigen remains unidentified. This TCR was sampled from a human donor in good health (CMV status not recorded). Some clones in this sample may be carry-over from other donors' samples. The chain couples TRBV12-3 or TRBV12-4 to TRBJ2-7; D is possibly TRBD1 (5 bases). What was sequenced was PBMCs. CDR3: CASSGHPDAYEQYF. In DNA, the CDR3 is TGTGCCAGCAGTGGACACCCGGACGCCTACGAGCAGTACTTC.